This T cell receptor beta chain came from a study of identical twins. This clonotype was observed a handful of times. TCRdb re-analysed the 5' RACE reads in MiXCR, keeping a single row per CDR3 protein. The sample shows about 280,000 distinct CDR3 sequences, approximately 8% of them seen only once. This CDR3 has 12 amino acids. Germline V gene data show CDR1 as SQVTM and CDR2 as ANQGSEA. V lost 5 bases and J lost 1, with 8 bases in between. These records were also assigned to another study, of yellow fever vaccine responses in identical twins.

V usage is TRBV29-1 and J usage is TRBJ1-1, with TRBD1 as a possible D gene (5 bases). This sequence originates from a woman aged 18-29 years in good health. The specimen was memory (CD45RO+) T cells sorted from blood. This CDR3 is CSVKRGNTEAFF. CDR3 nucleotide sequence: TGCAGCGTTAAGAGGGGGAACACTGAAGCTTTCTTT.